The next 10 T cell receptor beta chains were all read from a single sample in a study of shared clonotypes between healthy human individuals. Some clones are missing from TCRdb's copy, which holds only in-frame ones; the method was immunoSEQ multiplex PCR. The sample carries millions of clones, 85% to 95% recorded once. Sequencing was performed on naive CD4+ T cells sorted from blood. Subset meaning: CD45RA+ positively selected. The source is a man in his late teens or twenties in good health.

About this clone itself: At the DNA level, this CDR3 is encoded by other sequences in the same sample as well. This rearrangement joins TRBV30 to TRBJ2-1; tentatively, D is TRBD2 (6 bases). V was clipped by 1 base and J by 2 bases, with 6 bases between them. Germline V gives CDR1 GTSNPN, CDR2 SVGIG (reference sequence). The CDR3 runs 13 residues. This chain's CDR3 is CAWSGGAYNEQFF. The CDR3 DNA reads TGTGCCTGGAGTGGGGGGGCCTACAATGAGCAGTTCTTC.

The gene calls are TRBV5-1 and TRBJ2-1, with TRBD2 identical over 12 bases. From germline, CDR1 is SGHRS and CDR2 YFSETQ. With 4 bases clipped from V and 5 bases from J, the junction kept 4 bases outside the gene matches. This CDR3 is 15 amino acids long. CDR3 residues: CASSIWTSGDNEQFF. The CDR3 coding sequence is TGCGCCAGCAGCATCTGGACTAGCGGGGACAATGAGCAGTTCTTC.

V and J are TRBV30 and TRBJ1-6; no reliable D call. V shed 0 bases and J shed 0 bases, with 12 bases lying between them. The CDR3 contains 17 residues. Germline V lookup: CDR1 GTSNPN, CDR2 SVGIG (reference sequence). CDR3 nucleotides: TGTGCCTGGAGTGTACGTCTGACGAGCTCCTATAATTCACCCCTCCACTTT. The encoded protein is CAWSVRLTSSYNSPLHF.

The chain has TRBV11-2 and TRBJ2-3, with 8 bases matching TRBD1. CDR1 SGHAT and CDR2 FQNNGV come from the germline V gene. J lost 3 bases, V lost 5 bases, and 10 bases had no gene match. The length of the CDR3 is 16 residues. This CDR3 reads CASSPTTGALTDTQYF. CDR3 DNA: TGTGCCAGCAGCCCAACGACAGGGGCGTTAACAGATACGCAGTATTTT.

V gene TRBV5-1 combines with J gene TRBJ2-7; D not certain. The V end was cut by 3 bases, the J end by 3 bases, with 13 bases between. CDR3 length: 14 amino acids. Germline assignment: CDR1 SGHRS and CDR2 YFSETQ. The CDR3 region is CASSYVGRIYEQYF. CDR3 sequence (DNA): TGCGCCAGCAGCTATGTCGGACGGATCTACGAGCAGTACTTC.

The V gene is TRBV28, the J gene TRBJ1-4, with D unclear. The CDR3 covers 15 residues. The germline CDR1 and CDR2 sequences are MDHEN and SYDVKM. V shed 7 bases and J shed 6 bases, with 18 bases lying between them. The CDR3 DNA is TGTGCCAGCACCTTTGGTGGGCGGGCAGATGAAAAACTGTTTTTT. It specifies CASTFGGRADEKLFF.

The chain couples TRBV5-8 to TRBJ2-5; 11 bases fit TRBD2. Germline values: CDR1 SGHTS, CDR2 YDEGEE. The V and J ends lost 0 bases and 3 bases, in that order; junction bases with no gene match: 10. This CDR3 has 18 amino acids. CDR3 in amino acids: CASSLGLETSGSKETQYF. For the CDR3, the DNA is TGTGCCAGCAGCTTGGGGCTCGAAACTAGCGGGAGTAAAGAGACCCAGTACTTC.

The V and J genes are TRBV6-1 and TRBJ1-2; D not resolved. V was clipped by 3 bases and J by 13 bases, with 12 bases between them. Germline CDR1 reads MNHNS; CDR2 reads SASEGT. CDR3 length: 11 residues. The CDR3 region has the DNA TGTGCCAGCAGTGAGCGGATTTCCGGCACCTTC. Translated, it gives CASSERISGTF.

This clone showed up just once. V is TRBV4-1 and J is TRBJ2-1; D ambiguous. The CDR3 sequence is 13 residues long. In germline, CDR1 is MGHRA, CDR2 YSYEKL. V lost 1 base, J lost 8 bases, and 9 bases lay in between. The CDR3 region has the DNA TGCGCCAGCAGCCAAGGATGGGGTGATGAGCAGTTCTTC. It is translated as CASSQGWGDEQFF.

This clone came up once. The chain uses TRBV25-1 and TRBJ2-3, with 7 bases identical to TRBD1. This CDR3 spans 16 amino acids. Germline-derived CDR1 and CDR2 are MGHDK and SYGVNS. V lost 3 bases to trimming and J lost 3 bases; unmatched junction nucleotides: 9. As DNA, the CDR3 is TGTGCCAGCAGTGATCCATCCCGACAGGGAACAGATACGCAGTATTTT. Protein sequence: CASSDPSRQGTDTQYF.